This T cell receptor (beta chain) emerged from a study of T cell changes during pregnancy in multiple sclerosis. Per the germline V gene, CDR1 is LNHNV and CDR2 is YYDKDF (reference sequence). The CDR3 has 14 residues. Between the trimmed V and J ends, which lost 1 base and 6 bases, there was a span of 10 bases. Using immunoSEQ multiplex PCR, the repertoire was profiled, and TCRdb retains in-frame clones only, with some absent. The sample records more than 25,000 clones, about nine tenths being singletons. The material was CD8+ T cells from peripheral blood mononuclear cells, obtained in the first trimester of pregnancy. The sequence derives from a female donor with multiple sclerosis, enrolled in a pregnancy study. The gene calls are TRBV15 and TRBJ1-5; D not certain. The CDR3 DNA follows: TGTGCCACCAGCAGAGCCGAAGCTGTTCAGCCCCAGCATTTT. Its translation: CATSRAEAVQPQHF.